The rows below give T cell receptor beta chains drawn from one sample of a study of CD8 T cells in Susac syndrome. TCRdb used MiXCR to reprocess the immunoSEQ multiplex PCR reads, holding one entry per CDR3 protein. The sample includes about 140,000 distinct CDR3 sequences, approximately 95% of them seen just once. Input material: CD8+ T cells from PBMCs. These TCRs come from a human donor in good health. CDR3s include the opening cysteine and the closing phenylalanine or tryptophan. A D gene is named only where the DNA matches it firmly. Only part of the rows carry a size: once, few, many, or a class if the clone is expanded.

>TRBV7-3|.|.|TRBJ2-5
CASSPQPAGETQYF
TGTGCCAGCAGCCCCCAACCGGCGGGGGAGACCCAGTACTTC
>TRBV15|.|.|TRBJ1-1
CATSLRRVNTEAFF
TGTGCCACCAGCCTCAGAAGAGTCAACACTGAAGCTTTCTTT
>TRBV9|.|TRBD2|TRBJ2-1
CASSVGLAGSYNEQFF
TGTGCCAGCAGCGTAGGACTAGCGGGCTCCTACAATGAGCAGTTCTTC
>TRBV14|once|TRBD2|TRBJ2-7
CASSRSGLIYEQYF
TGTGCCAGCAGTCGCTCGGGACTAATTTACGAGCAGTACTTC
>TRBV28|.|TRBD2|TRBJ2-5
CASRSTSESTQETQYF
TGTGCCAGCCGTTCAACTAGCGAGTCGACGCAAGAGACCCAGTACTTC
>TRBV9|.|TRBD2|TRBJ2-1
CASSVTSGRTYNEQFF
TGTGCCAGCAGCGTCACTAGCGGGAGGACTTACAATGAGCAGTTCTTC
>TRBV28|once|.|TRBJ1-1
CASSPPGGLNTEAFF
TGTGCCAGCAGTCCCCCAGGAGGGCTGAACACTGAAGCTTTCTTT
>TRBV29-1|.|.|TRBJ2-5
CSVPGPGETQYF
TGCAGCGTTCCCGGGCCCGGGGAGACCCAGTACTTC
>TRBV28|.|.|TRBJ2-3
CASSEGLGDTQYF
TGTGCCAGCTCGGAAGGGTTGGGCGATACGCAGTATTTT
>TRBV5-6|.|TRBD2|TRBJ2-1
CASSSRLALHEQFF
TGTGCCAGCAGCTCGCGACTAGCTTTACATGAGCAGTTCTTC
>TRBV12-3/TRBV12-4|.|.|TRBJ2-4
CASSLFKGTESKNIQYF
TGTGCCAGCAGTTTATTTAAGGGGACCGAGAGCAAAAACATTCAGTACTTC
>TRBV20-1|.|.|TRBJ2-6
CSASGQPPFSGANVLTF
TGCAGTGCTAGTGGGCAGCCTCCCTTCTCTGGGGCCAACGTCCTGACTTTC
>TRBV7-2|once|.|TRBJ2-3
CASSSGYTDTQYF
TGTGCCAGCAGCTCCGGGTACACAGATACGCAGTATTTT
>TRBV20-1|once|TRBD2|TRBJ2-3
CSARETSGRLWGTDTQYF
TGCAGTGCTAGGGAGACTAGCGGGAGGCTGTGGGGCACAGATACGCAGTATTTT
>TRBV4-1|.|.|TRBJ2-2
CASSQTIYTGELFF
TGCGCCAGCAGCCAAACTATCTACACCGGGGAGCTGTTTTTT
>TRBV20-1|.|TRBD1|TRBJ2-7
CSARPTGFEQYF
TGCAGTGCTAGACCGACAGGGTTCGAGCAGTACTTC
>TRBV12-5|.|.|TRBJ1-2
CASGLDYRATGYTF
TGTGCTAGTGGTTTGGATTACAGGGCGACGGGCTACACCTTC
>TRBV7-9|.|TRBD1|TRBJ1-1
CASSLSGTGFTEAFF
TGTGCCAGCAGCTTATCCGGGACAGGGTTCACTGAAGCTTTCTTT
>TRBV27|once|.|TRBJ1-1
CASSLLGRDEAFF
TGTGCCAGCAGTTTATTAGGACGGGATGAAGCTTTCTTT
>TRBV29-1|.|TRBD2|TRBJ2-1
CSVDPDGGNEQFF
TGCAGCGTTGATCCTGACGGGGGGAATGAGCAGTTCTTC
>TRBV20-1|.|TRBD1|TRBJ2-7
CSADRGGGYEQYF
TGCAGTGCCGACAGGGGAGGCGGCTACGAGCAGTACTTC
>TRBV15|.|.|TRBJ2-5
CATSDGREETQYF
TGTGCCACCAGTGACGGCCGGGAAGAGACCCAGTACTTC
>TRBV27|once|.|TRBJ2-3
CASSLRTAGTDTQYF
TGTGCCAGCAGTCTCCGGACAGCCGGCACAGATACGCAGTATTTT
>TRBV9|.|TRBD1|TRBJ2-5
CASSGTGQETQYF
TGTGCCAGCAGCGGGACAGGGCAAGAGACCCAGTACTTC
>TRBV20-1|.|.|TRBJ2-5
CSATPTGETQYF
TGCAGTGCTACCCCTACCGGAGAGACCCAGTACTTC
>TRBV4-2|.|.|TRBJ1-4
CASSRKRADPNEKLFF
TGTGCCAGCAGCCGGAAGAGGGCAGATCCTAATGAAAAACTGTTTTTT
>TRBV6-1|few|TRBD1|TRBJ2-5
CASIQGAEETQYF
TGTGCCAGCATCCAGGGGGCCGAAGAGACCCAGTACTTC
>TRBV25-1|.|TRBD1|TRBJ2-7
CASSVGTVAEQYF
TGTGCCAGCAGTGTCGGGACAGTCGCCGAGCAGTACTTC
>TRBV28|.|TRBD2|TRBJ2-1
CASSLWTSGDKEQFF
TGTGCCAGCAGTTTATGGACTAGCGGGGACAAAGAGCAGTTCTTC
>TRBV29-1|.|TRBD1|TRBJ2-1
CSVEGQGAANEQFF
TGCAGCGTTGAAGGGCAGGGGGCAGCCAATGAGCAGTTCTTC
>TRBV6-2/TRBV6-3|.|.|TRBJ2-1
CASSYSHEQFF
TGTGCCAGCAGTTACTCACATGAGCAGTTCTTC
>TRBV4-3|.|.|TRBJ1-4
CASSQGVGLREKLFF
TGCGCCAGCAGCCAAGGGGTGGGCCTTCGTGAAAAACTGTTTTTT
>TRBV27|few|.|TRBJ2-2
CASSFGTGELFF
TGTGCCAGCAGTTTTGGAACCGGGGAGCTGTTTTTT
>TRBV29-1|.|.|TRBJ2-1
CSVEDSLGTSEQFF
TGCAGCGTTGAAGATAGCCTAGGAACCAGCGAGCAGTTCTTC
>TRBV20-1|.|.|TRBJ2-7
CSGEDGPYEQYF
TGCAGTGGGGAGGACGGCCCCTACGAGCAGTACTTC
>TRBV7-3|.|TRBD2|TRBJ2-5
CASSPGASGSETQYF
TGTGCCAGCAGCCCAGGTGCTAGCGGGAGCGAGACCCAGTACTTC
>TRBV29-1|.|.|TRBJ1-2
CSVDQNGYTF
TGCAGCGTTGACCAGAATGGCTACACCTTC
>TRBV13|.|.|TRBJ2-3
CASSAFTDTQYF
TGTGCCAGCAGCGCGTTCACAGATACGCAGTATTTT
>TRBV7-9|few|TRBD2|TRBJ2-1
CASSHGLAGGNEQFF
TGTGCCAGCAGCCACGGACTAGCGGGAGGTAATGAGCAGTTCTTC
>TRBV29-1|once|.|TRBJ2-7
CSVVPSSTGEMGEQYF
TGCAGCGTTGTACCCTCGTCGACAGGCGAAATGGGGGAGCAGTACTTC
>TRBV6-5|.|TRBD2|TRBJ2-7
CASSLNGRVYEQYF
TGTGCCAGCAGCCTAAATGGGAGGGTCTACGAGCAGTACTTC
>TRBV13|.|TRBD2|TRBJ2-5
CASSLGPSGSPTQYF
TGTGCCAGCAGCTTAGGCCCCAGCGGGAGTCCGACCCAGTACTTC
>TRBV6-2/TRBV6-3|.|.|TRBJ1-5
CASSGRPSPNQPQHF
TGTGCCAGCAGTGGGCGGCCGAGCCCTAATCAGCCCCAGCATTTT
>TRBV29-1|.|.|TRBJ2-2
CSARTGDYTGELFF
TGCAGCGCCCGAACGGGGGATTACACCGGGGAGCTGTTTTTT
>TRBV7-6|.|.|TRBJ2-1
CASSLSLNEQFF
TGTGCCAGCAGCTTAAGTCTCAATGAGCAGTTCTTC
>TRBV28|.|.|TRBJ1-5
CASSSHRAQPQHF
TGTGCCAGCAGTTCCCACAGGGCTCAGCCCCAGCATTTT